This entry lists 17 T cell receptor beta chains sequenced from one sample in a study of shared clonotypes between healthy human individuals. This table comes from immunoSEQ multiplex PCR, and its TCRdb copy is limited to in-frame clones, with some not included. Found here are millions of clones, 90% to 95% of them singletons; the top ten hold 0.1% to 0.15%. Sequences were obtained from naive CD4+ T cells sorted from blood. Indicated subset: CD45RA+ positively selected. The receptor source for this set is a man younger than 35 in good health.

This clone was counted a single time. The chain is built from TRBV19 and TRBJ1-1, with D hard to call. The CDR3 has 11 residues. V was shortened by 7 bases and J by 8 bases, with 11 bases between the two germline ends. Germline CDR1 is LNHDA and CDR2 is SQIVND (reference sequence). The CDR3 is CASTSRSEAFF. The CDR3 coding sequence is TGTGCCAGTACCTCACGCTCGGAAGCTTTCTTT.

DNA for the CDR3: TGTGCCAGCAGTCGGACCGGGAGGAACACCATATATTTT. Amino acid sequence: CASSRTGRNTIYF. The genes are TRBV6-5 and TRBJ1-3; D unresolved. The CDR3 spans 13 residues. Per the germline V gene, CDR1 is MNHEY and CDR2 is SVGAGI. The ends were cut back, 5 bases at V and 7 bases at J, with 12 bases in the middle.

The V gene is TRBV5-1, the J gene TRBJ2-1; TRBD2 aligns across 9 bases. J gave up 0 bases and V 1 base, and 11 bases lay outside the gene matches. The CDR3 runs 19 residues. Germline V gene data show CDR1 as SGHRS and CDR2 as YFSETQ. CDR3: CASSLFSGSAKSSYNEQFF. The DNA of the CDR3 is TGCGCCAGCAGCTTGTTTAGCGGGAGTGCCAAAAGCTCCTACAATGAGCAGTTCTTC.

V is TRBV6-5 and J is TRBJ2-7, with 10 bases fitting TRBD2. Per the germline V gene, CDR1 is MNHEY and CDR2 is SVGAGI. V gave up 6 bases and J gave up 3 bases; unmatched junction bases: 5. The CDR3 loop spans 14 amino acids. DNA for the CDR3: TGTGCCAGCAGATGGACTAGCGGATACTACGAGCAGTACTTC. As protein: CASRWTSGYYEQYF.

The CDR3 coding sequence is TGTGCCAGCTCACCACCATCGGTCGAGACCCAGTACTTC. It is translated as CASSPPSVETQYF. This sequence joins TRBV18 and TRBJ2-5; D gene uncertain. The CDR3 contains 13 residues. Germline assignment: CDR1 KGHSH and CDR2 LQKENI. V was shortened by 0 bases and J by 5 bases, with 7 bases between the two germline ends.

The chain joins TRBV7-2 to TRBJ1-3; no firm D call. The CDR3 totals 14 residues. With 1 base removed from V and 4 bases from J, the gap between germline ends came to 8 bases. Germline-derived CDR1 and CDR2 are SGHTA and FQGNSA. As DNA, the CDR3 is TGTGCCAGCAGCTTAGTGCAGCCCGGAAACACCATATATTTT. It encodes CASSLVQPGNTIYF.

This rearrangement joins TRBV6-5 to TRBJ2-2; D remains ambiguous. Germline lookup yields CDR1 MNHEY and CDR2 SVGAGI. V lost 2 bases and J lost 5, with 15 bases in between. This CDR3 region has 16 residues. Here the CDR3 reads CASSYLGLGLTGELFF. The CDR3 region has the DNA TGTGCCAGCAGTTACCTCGGGCTAGGGTTAACCGGGGAGCTGTTTTTT.

A note on this clone: Different DNA sequences within this sample yield the same CDR3. V is TRBV9 and J is TRBJ2-7; D remains ambiguous. Trimming stripped 0 bases from V and 3 bases from J, with 7 bases between. The CDR3 loop spans 13 amino acids. Germline values: CDR1 SGDLS, CDR2 YYNGEE. The CDR3 DNA reads as TGTGCCAGCAGCGTAGGGTTGGGCTACGAGCAGTACTTC. Translated: CASSVGLGYEQYF. Looking up the rest from reference TRBV9 and TRBJ2-7 gives the full variable domain: DSGVTQTPKHLITATGQRVTLRCSPRSGDLSVYWYQQSLDQGLQFLIQYYNGEERAKGNILERFSAQQFPDLHSELNLSSLELGDSALYFCASSVGLGYEQYFGPGTRLTVT.

Remarks on this clone: The same CDR3 also results from other DNA sequences found in this sample. V is TRBV7-2 and J is TRBJ2-7; 10 bases are a match to TRBD2. The CDR3 length is 14 residues. V was clipped by 3 bases and J by 2 bases; unmatched bases: 1. Looked up from germline, CDR1 is SGHTA and CDR2 is FQGNSA. The CDR3 nucleotides read TGTGCCAGCAGCTTCACTAGCGGGGCCTACGAGCAGTACTTC. Translated, it gives CASSFTSGAYEQYF.

J is TRBJ2-2 and V is TRBV7-2; D is possibly TRBD1 (5 bases). With 6 bases removed from V and 1 base from J, the gap between germline ends came to 6 bases. The CDR3 has 13 amino acids. Per germline, CDR1 SGHTA and CDR2 FQGNSA. CDR3 in amino acids: CASSDRNTGELFF. DNA of the CDR3: TGTGCCAGCAGTGACAGGAACACCGGGGAGCTGTTTTTT.

The genes are TRBV6-1 and TRBJ1-2; weak D call: TRBD1 (6 bases). The germline gives CDR1 MNHNS, CDR2 SASEGT. Trimming removed 2 bases from V and 1 base from J, with 11 bases in between. CDR3 length: 15 residues. The chain's CDR3 is CASSEWDTVNYGYTF. For the CDR3, the DNA is TGTGCCAGCAGTGAATGGGACACGGTTAACTATGGCTACACCTTC.

V gene TRBV30 combines with J gene TRBJ2-5; 9 bases align to TRBD1. Trimming cost V 2 bases and J 5 bases; bases outside gene matches: 9. Per the germline V gene, CDR1 is GTSNPN and CDR2 is SVGIG (reference sequence). The CDR3 contains 15 residues. The CDR3 loop is CAWSLKTGGRETQYF. Here the CDR3 DNA reads TGTGCCTGGAGTCTTAAGACAGGGGGGCGGGAGACCCAGTACTTC.

The chain employs TRBV5-6 and TRBJ2-7, with a weak D call TRBD2 (7 bases). Germline V gives CDR1 SGHDT, CDR2 YYEEEE. This CDR3 has 17 residues. V gave up 4 bases and J gave up 1 base, with 21 bases separating them. The CDR3 DNA sequence: TGTGCCAGCAGCGGGGGAGGGGGAACTATAGGGTCCTACGAGCAGTACTTC. This sequence encodes CASSGGGGTIGSYEQYF. Filled out from reference TRBV5-6 and TRBJ2-7, the complete variable domain reads DAGVTQSPTHLIKTRGQQVTLRCSPKSGHDTVSWYQQALGQGPQFIFQYYEEEERQRGNFPDRFSGHQFPNYSSELNVNALLLGDSALYLCASSGGGGTIGSYEQYFGPGTRLTVT.

V usage is TRBV2 and J usage is TRBJ2-7; D not resolved. V dropped 6 bases and J dropped 4 bases, with 10 bases sitting between them. The CDR3 is 12 amino acids. The germline V gene encodes CDR1 SNHLY and CDR2 FYNNEI. Here the CDR3 reads CASSPHTYEQYF. CDR3 DNA: TGTGCCAGCAGCCCCCATACATACGAGCAGTACTTC. Full variable domain (remainder filled in from reference TRBV2 and TRBJ2-7): EPEVTQTPSHQVTQMGQEVILRCVPISNHLYFYWYRQILGQKVEFLVSFYNNEISEKSEIFDDQFSVERPDGSNFTLKIRSTKLEDSAMYFCASSPHTYEQYFGPGTRLTVT.

This sequence joins TRBV11-1 and TRBJ1-1, with TRBD1 matching 7 bases. Germline V gene data show CDR1 as SGHAT and CDR2 as FQDESV (reference sequence). The junction had 5 bases not matched to a gene; V was cut back by 6 bases and J by 1 base. The CDR3 runs 14 residues. In DNA form, the CDR3 reads TGTGCCAGCAGTCGACAGGGAGGGAACACTGAAGCTTTCTTT. This encodes CASSRQGGNTEAFF.

Comments on this clone: Different DNA sequences within this sample yield the same CDR3. This chain connects TRBV30 to TRBJ1-1; D may be TRBD1 (5 bases). CDR1 is GTSNPN and CDR2 is SVGIG in the germline V gene (reference sequence). CDR3 size: 13 residues. The ends were cut back, 4 bases at V and 3 bases at J, with 12 bases in the middle. The CDR3 spells CAWTLGGDTEAFF. In DNA form, the CDR3 reads TGTGCCTGGACCCTGGGGGGGGACACTGAAGCTTTCTTT.

A word on this clone: This sample also contains other DNA sequences that code for the same CDR3. CDR3 DNA sequence: TGTGCCAGCAGTGTAACAGCCTACGAGCAGTACTTC. Amino acids: CASSVTAYEQYF. J is TRBJ2-7 and V is TRBV2; no clear D. The CDR3 sequence is 12 residues long. V was cut by 4 bases and J by 2 bases, with 6 bases left in between. Germline CDR1 SNHLY, CDR2 FYNNEI.